Each of the 18 T cell receptor beta chains below was sequenced from the same sample in a study of T cell repertoires in cytomegalovirus infection (dated by TCRdb to the late 2010s). Which antigens these TCRs recognize remains unknown. This sample was sequenced with an Illumina HiSeq 1500. TCRdb reanalyzed the raw reads on its own, using fastp at Q25 for trimming and MiXCR for clone calling, and kept in-frame beta chains. Entries are consolidated by CDR3 protein sequence, retaining the most common genes and DNA. For this sample there are around 540,000 distinct CDR3 sequences; roughly 34% appear just once. The ten top clones hold 15% to 20% of the sample. Taken with the paper, the label for treatment or condition translates to: in vitro stimulation with specific CMV peptide epitopes to enrich CMV-specific T cells. Sequencing used cultured PBMCs, obtained from culture after CMV antigen stimulation. The receptors derive from a human donor in good health (CMV status not recorded). Some clones in this sample may be carry-over from other donors' samples.

V gene TRBV5-5 combines with J gene TRBJ2-5; 12 bases match TRBD2. Germline V gives CDR1 SGHKS, CDR2 YYEKEE (reference sequence). The V segment lost 0 bases and the J segment 14 bases; nucleotides outside the gene matches: 11. CDR3 size: 15 residues. This CDR3 reads CASSLDGLAGNPTYF. The CDR3 DNA sequence: TGTGCCAGCAGCTTGGACGGACTAGCGGGAAACCCTACCTACTTC.

The chain recombines TRBV13 with TRBJ1-2; D call uncertain. V was shortened by 3 bases and J by 4 bases, with 9 bases between the two germline ends. CDR3 length equals 13 residues. Germline CDR1 and CDR2: PRHDT and FYEKMQ (reference sequence). The CDR3 loop is CASSLAGGYGYTF. CDR3 DNA sequence: TGTGCCAGCAGCTTGGCAGGCGGCTATGGCTACACCTTC.

The chain employs TRBV2 and TRBJ1-1; D call uncertain. The CDR3 has 14 residues. V was shortened by 6 bases and J by 0 bases, with 11 bases between the two germline ends. Germline values: CDR1 SNHLY, CDR2 FYNNEI. The CDR3 protein is CASSERTVNTEAFF. CDR3 nucleotide sequence: TGTGCCAGCAGCGAAAGGACGGTGAACACTGAAGCTTTCTTT.

The V gene is TRBV9, the J gene TRBJ1-2; tentative D call: TRBD1 (6 bases). The germline V gene has CDR1 SGDLS and CDR2 YYNGEE. The ends were cut back, 1 base at V and 0 bases at J, with 19 bases in the middle. The CDR3 covers 18 residues. DNA for the CDR3: TGTGCCAGCAGCGTATACCGGGACACCCTTCTCTCTAACTATGGCTACACCTTC. As protein: CASSVYRDTLLSNYGYTF.

V gene TRBV7-2 combines with J gene TRBJ2-1; D is perhaps TRBD1 (5 bases). CDR1 and CDR2 (germline): SGHTA, FQGNSA. V lost 2 bases and J lost 6, with 8 bases in between. The CDR3 totals 13 residues. The CDR3 reads CASSLSRVNEQFF. CDR3 in DNA: TGTGCCAGCAGCTTAAGCAGGGTCAATGAGCAGTTCTTC. Together with reference TRBV7-2 and TRBJ2-1, the CDR3 gives the full variable domain: GAGVSQSPSNKVTEKGKDVELRCDPISGHTALYWYRQSLGQGLEFLIYFQGNSAPDKSGLPSDRFSAERTGGSVSTLTIQRTQQEDSAVYLCASSLSRVNEQFFGPGTRLTVL.

This clonotype was detected ten times or more. The chain uses TRBV12-3 or TRBV12-4 and TRBJ1-2; the D gene is possibly TRBD1 (6 bases). V was cut by 5 bases and J by 8 bases, with 21 bases left in between. The CDR3 covers 15 residues. The chain's CDR3 is CASSPRGGLGSGYTF. The CDR3 region has the DNA TGTGCCAGCAGTCCCCGGGGGGGGCTGGGATCGGGCTACACCTTC.

The table lists this clonotype with a few counts. The chain carries TRBV20-1 and TRBJ2-5; no reliable D call. V was trimmed by 0 bases and J by 5 bases, leaving 13 bases between them. The CDR3 sequence is 14 residues long. From germline, CDR1 is DFQATT and CDR2 SNEGSKA (reference sequence). In DNA form, the CDR3 reads TGCAGTGCTAGAGATAACCGGCTTCCGGAGACCCAGTACTTC. The encoded protein is CSARDNRLPETQYF.

This clonotype was seen ten or more times. CDR3 sequence: CASSRISDNTEAFF. DNA for the CDR3: TGTGCCAGCAGCCGAATCTCGGACAACACTGAAGCTTTCTTT. The gene calls are TRBV7-6 and TRBJ1-1; no reliable D call. Germline V gene lookup returns CDR1 SGHVS and CDR2 FNYEAQ. The ends were cut back, 5 bases at V and 2 bases at J, with 12 bases in the middle. The CDR3 loop spans 14 amino acids. Filled out from reference TRBV7-6 and TRBJ1-1, the complete variable domain reads GAGVSQSPRYKVTKRGQDVALRCDPISGHVSLYWYRQALGQGPEFLTYFNYEAQQDKSGLPNDRFSAERPEGSISTLTIQRTEQRDSAMYRCASSRISDNTEAFFGQGTRLTVV.

The chain has TRBV7-2 and TRBJ2-2; 12 bases are shared with TRBD2. Trimming cost V 1 base and J 6 bases; bases outside gene matches: 12. The CDR3 runs 19 residues. CDR1 and CDR2 from the germline V gene are SGHTA and FQGNSA. CDR3 bases: TGTGCCAGCAGCTTAGAATCGTATCTAGCGGGAGGGCCCGCCGGGGAGCTGTTTTTT. It codes for CASSLESYLAGGPAGELFF.

The chain has TRBV4-3 and TRBJ2-5; D tentatively fits TRBD1 or TRBD2 (5 bases each). Germline loops: CDR1 LGHNA, CDR2 YSLEER. The germline V and J ends were trimmed by 4 bases and 2 bases, with 14 bases remaining between them. The CDR3 totals 15 residues. CDR3 region: CASSPGYRGQETQYF. In DNA, the CDR3 is TGCGCCAGCAGCCCAGGGTATCGAGGGCAAGAGACCCAGTACTTC.

The genes are TRBV7-8 and TRBJ1-1; D call uncertain. The CDR3 length is 14 residues. The V end was cut by 4 bases, the J end by 0 bases, with 9 bases between. Germline CDR1 and CDR2: SGHVS and FQNEAQ. This CDR3 reads CASSSPQMNTEAFF. For the CDR3, the DNA is TGTGCCAGCAGCTCCCCTCAGATGAACACTGAAGCTTTCTTT.

The chain combines TRBV7-8 with TRBJ1-5; 8 nucleotides agree with TRBD1. Germline CDR1 SGHVS, CDR2 FQNEAQ. Trimming at V came to 4 bases and at J to 1 base, leaving 9 bases not matched to a gene. The CDR3 consists of 17 residues. Here the CDR3 reads CASSSRARQGSNQPQHF. The CDR3 nucleotides are TGTGCCAGCAGCTCACGGGCCAGACAGGGGAGCAATCAGCCCCAGCATTTT.

V and J are TRBV7-2 and TRBJ2-5, with D possibly called TRBD1 or TRBD2 (5 bases each). The germline V gene encodes CDR1 SGHTA and CDR2 FQGNSA. V lost 0 bases and J 7 bases, leaving 9 bases between the germline ends. The CDR3 totals 13 residues. CDR3 coding DNA: TGTGCCAGCAGCTTAGCGGGGGATTCGACCCAGTACTTC. This codes for CASSLAGDSTQYF. Combining the CDR3 with reference TRBV7-2 and TRBJ2-5 gives the whole variable domain GAGVSQSPSNKVTEKGKDVELRCDPISGHTALYWYRQSLGQGLEFLIYFQGNSAPDKSGLPSDRFSAERTGGSVSTLTIQRTQQEDSAVYLCASSLAGDSTQYFGPGTRLLVL.

Concerning this clonotype: One end of the junction is discordant with germline, which a read error may explain. This chain connects TRBV28 to TRBJ1-1; 7 nucleotides align to TRBD1. CDR3 length: 14 residues. Germline CDR1 is MDHEN and CDR2 is SYDVKM. The chain's CDR3 is CASSLIQGGTKAFF. The CDR3 nucleotides are TGTGCCAGCAGTTTAATCCAGGGGGGCACTAAAGCTTTCTTT.

The V call is TRBV7-3, the J call TRBJ2-1; D might be TRBD1 or TRBD2, each matching 5 bases. V was shortened by 3 bases and J by 4 bases, with 7 bases between the two germline ends. CDR1 and CDR2 from the germline V gene are SGHTA and FQGTGA. The CDR3 is 13 amino acids. CDR3 in DNA: TGTGCCAGCAGCTTTTGGGGGTACAATGAGCAGTTCTTC. It translates to CASSFWGYNEQFF.

The J gene is TRBJ1-1, the V gene TRBV5-6, with D possibly being TRBD1 (5 bases). V lost 0 bases to trimming and J lost 1 base, with 7 bases between them. CDR3 length equals 14 residues. The germline V gene encodes CDR1 SGHDT and CDR2 YYEEEE. CDR3 loop: CASSLDRKNTEAFF. CDR3 nucleotide sequence: TGTGCCAGCAGCTTGGACAGGAAGAACACTGAAGCTTTCTTT.

This clonotype showed up just a few times. The V gene is TRBV19, the J gene TRBJ2-1, with 7 bases identical to TRBD1. The CDR3 is made up of 14 amino acids. J was trimmed by 6 bases and V by 7 bases; bases with no gene match: 9. The germline gives CDR1 LNHDA, CDR2 SQIVND (reference sequence). CDR3 residues: CASTKDRAGNEQFF. Here the CDR3 DNA reads TGTGCCAGTACAAAAGACAGGGCCGGCAATGAGCAGTTCTTC.

The chain carries TRBV20-1 and TRBJ2-5; 12 positions match TRBD2. Trimming cost V 1 base and J 4 bases; bases outside gene matches: 10. The length of the CDR3 is 17 residues. The V gene's germline CDR1 is DFQATT and CDR2 SNEGSKA (reference sequence). CDR3 region: CSARALAGGPGAETQYF. The CDR3 DNA reads TGCAGTGCTAGAGCGCTAGCGGGAGGGCCGGGGGCAGAGACCCAGTACTTC.